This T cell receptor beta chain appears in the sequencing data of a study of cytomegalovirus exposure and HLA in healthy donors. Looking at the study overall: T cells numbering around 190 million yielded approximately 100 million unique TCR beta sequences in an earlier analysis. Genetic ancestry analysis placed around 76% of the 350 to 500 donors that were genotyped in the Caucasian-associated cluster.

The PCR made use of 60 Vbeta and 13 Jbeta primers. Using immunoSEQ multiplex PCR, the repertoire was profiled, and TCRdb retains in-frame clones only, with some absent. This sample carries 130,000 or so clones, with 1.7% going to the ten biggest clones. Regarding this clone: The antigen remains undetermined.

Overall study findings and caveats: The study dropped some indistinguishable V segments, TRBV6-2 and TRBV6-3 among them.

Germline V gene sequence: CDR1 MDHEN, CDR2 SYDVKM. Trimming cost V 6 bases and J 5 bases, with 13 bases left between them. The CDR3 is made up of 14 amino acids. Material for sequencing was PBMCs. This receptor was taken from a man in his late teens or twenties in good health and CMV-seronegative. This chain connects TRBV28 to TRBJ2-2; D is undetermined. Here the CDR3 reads CASRHWLGTGELFF. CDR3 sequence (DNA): TGTGCCAGCAGACACTGGCTCGGGACCGGGGAGCTGTTTTTT. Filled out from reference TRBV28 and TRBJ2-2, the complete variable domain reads DVKVTQSSRYLVKRTGEKVFLECVQDMDHENMFWYRQDPGLGLRLIYFSYDVKMKEKGDIPEGYSVSREKKERFSLILESASTNQTSMYLCASRHWLGTGELFFGEGSRLTVL.